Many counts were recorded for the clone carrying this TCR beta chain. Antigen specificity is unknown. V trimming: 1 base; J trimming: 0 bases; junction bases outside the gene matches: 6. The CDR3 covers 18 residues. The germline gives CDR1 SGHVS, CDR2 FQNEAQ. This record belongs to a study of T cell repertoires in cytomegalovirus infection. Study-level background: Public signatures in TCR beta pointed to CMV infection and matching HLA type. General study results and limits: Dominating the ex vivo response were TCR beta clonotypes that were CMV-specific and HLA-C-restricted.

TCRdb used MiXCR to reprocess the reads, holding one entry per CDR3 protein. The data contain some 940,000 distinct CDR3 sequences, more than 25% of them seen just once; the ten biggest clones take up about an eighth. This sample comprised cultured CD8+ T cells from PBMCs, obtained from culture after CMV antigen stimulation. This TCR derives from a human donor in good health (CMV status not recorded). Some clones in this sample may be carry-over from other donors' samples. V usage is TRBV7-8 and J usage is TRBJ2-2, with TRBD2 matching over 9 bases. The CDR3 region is CASSLVLERGANTGELFF. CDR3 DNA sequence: TGTGCCAGCAGCTTAGTGTTGGAGCGGGGGGCGAACACCGGGGAGCTGTTTTTT.